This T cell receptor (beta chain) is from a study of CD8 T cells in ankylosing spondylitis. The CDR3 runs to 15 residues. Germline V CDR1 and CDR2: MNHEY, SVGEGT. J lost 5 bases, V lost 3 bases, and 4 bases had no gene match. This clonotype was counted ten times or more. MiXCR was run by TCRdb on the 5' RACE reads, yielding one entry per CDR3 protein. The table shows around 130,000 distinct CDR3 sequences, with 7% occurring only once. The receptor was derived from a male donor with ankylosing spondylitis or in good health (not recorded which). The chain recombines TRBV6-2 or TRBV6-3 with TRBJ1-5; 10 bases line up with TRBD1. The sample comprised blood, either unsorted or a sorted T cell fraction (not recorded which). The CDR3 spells CASSYDRGRDQPQHF. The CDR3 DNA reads TGTGCCAGCAGTTATGACAGGGGGCGGGATCAGCCCCAGCATTTT.